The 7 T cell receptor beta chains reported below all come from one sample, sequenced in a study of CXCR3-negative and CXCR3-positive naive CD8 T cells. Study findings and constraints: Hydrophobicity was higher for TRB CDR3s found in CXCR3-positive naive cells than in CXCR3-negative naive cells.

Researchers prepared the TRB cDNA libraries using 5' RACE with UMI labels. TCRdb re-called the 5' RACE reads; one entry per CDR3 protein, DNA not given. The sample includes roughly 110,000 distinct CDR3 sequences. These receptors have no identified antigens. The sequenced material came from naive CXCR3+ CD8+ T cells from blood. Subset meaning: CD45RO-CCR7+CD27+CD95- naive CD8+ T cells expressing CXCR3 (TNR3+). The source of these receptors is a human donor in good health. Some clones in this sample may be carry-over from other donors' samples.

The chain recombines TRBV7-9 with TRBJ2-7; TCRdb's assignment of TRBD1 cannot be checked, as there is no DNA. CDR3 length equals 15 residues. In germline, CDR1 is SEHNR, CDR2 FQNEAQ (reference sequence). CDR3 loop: CASSSYKDRGAEQYF.

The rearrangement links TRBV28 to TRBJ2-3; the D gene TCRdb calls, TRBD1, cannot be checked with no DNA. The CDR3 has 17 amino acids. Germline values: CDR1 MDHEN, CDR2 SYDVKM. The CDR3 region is CASSSAFDRSSTDTQYF.

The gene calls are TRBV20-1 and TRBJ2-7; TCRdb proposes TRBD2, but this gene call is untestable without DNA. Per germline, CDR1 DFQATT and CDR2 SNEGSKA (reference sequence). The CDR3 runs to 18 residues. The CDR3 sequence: CSARGLDRVRTSEYEQYF.

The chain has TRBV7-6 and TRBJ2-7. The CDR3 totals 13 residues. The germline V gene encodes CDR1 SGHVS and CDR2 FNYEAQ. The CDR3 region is CASTSGRAYEQYF.

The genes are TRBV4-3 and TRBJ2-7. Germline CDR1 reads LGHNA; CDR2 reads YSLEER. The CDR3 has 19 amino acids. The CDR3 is CASSQERSIGISYSYEQYF.

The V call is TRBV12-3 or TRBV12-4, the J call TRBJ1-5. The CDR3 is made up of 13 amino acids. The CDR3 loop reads CASSLGPNQPQHF.

The CDR3 sequence: CASSLAPGDNEQFF. The V call is TRBV7-7, the J call TRBJ2-1; absent DNA, TCRdb's TRBD1 call cannot be checked. CDR3 length: 14 amino acids. Germline V gives CDR1 SSHAT, CDR2 FNYEAQ (reference sequence).